This is a list of T cell receptor beta chains from one sample in a study of blood T cell repertoires in COVID-19. The data were produced by immunoSEQ multiplex PCR, yet TCRdb's version contains in-frame clones alone and is incomplete. The table records 200,000 to 300,000 clones, under 85% of them present only once. Sample: peripheral blood. Receptors were obtained from a human donor in a cohort sampled during active COVID-19. Both conserved end residues are trimmed from each CDR3. D genes are given only for firm matches.

TRBJ2-1 | TRBV7-9 | NA | ATGESTYNEQF
TRBJ1-6 | TRBV6-1 | NA | ASSEYRDVDSPLH
TRBJ2-3 | TRBV2 | NA | ASSYLASTDTQY
TRBJ2-3 | TRBV11-3 | NA | ASSLALTDTQY
TRBJ2-1 | TRBV11-3 | TRBD2 | ASSQGSGRRNEQF
TRBJ2-7 | TRBV4-1 | NA | ASSQDRAGSSYEQY
TRBJ2-7 | TRBV24-1 | NA | ATSDNTDTYYEQY
TRBJ2-3 | TRBV27 | NA | ASSLTVEGTQY
TRBJ2-5 | TRBV24-1 | TRBD2 | ATSDLGSSGSKETQY
TRBJ2-3 | TRBV5-1 | NA | ASSRERPGTDTQY
TRBJ2-3 | TRBV13 | NA | ASSLHPLLVGTDTQY
TRBJ2-3 | TRBV20-1 | NA | SASHGNTDTQY
TRBJ2-3 | TRBV9 | TRBD2 | ASSGSGTSPTDTQY
TRBJ1-2 | TRBV5-5 | NA | ASSLARGNYGYT
TRBJ2-7 | TRBV5-6 | TRBD1 | ASSLEVGTGGYEQY
TRBJ2-2 | TRBV7-3 | NA | ASSPNPFTGELF
TRBJ1-6 | TRBV7-9 | TRBD1 | ASSLAGGTNSPLH
TRBJ2-3 | TRBV11-1 | TRBD2 | ASSPSGGFTDTQY
TRBJ2-1 | TRBV5-3 | NA | ARSTVSVHEQF
TRBJ2-5 | TRBV5-1 | TRBD1 | ASSTQGARGETQY
TRBJ2-5 | TRBV11-2 | TRBD2 | ASSQLAGGPGIETQY
TRBJ1-1 | TRBV11-2 | TRBD1 | ASSPYGGGQGGTEAF
TRBJ2-7 | TRBV5-1 | NA | ASSRTGVDEQY
TRBJ1-1 | TRBV15 | TRBD1 | ATSRDRQGAL
TRBJ1-1 | TRBV5-6 | TRBD1 | ASSLVRTGANTEAF
TRBJ2-7 | TRBV5-1 | TRBD1 | ASSLGPGQVSYEQY
TRBJ2-3 | TRBV4-1 | NA | ASSQMGQSTDTQY
TRBJ2-1 | TRBV30 | TRBD1 | AWGTGGTGQF
TRBJ2-1 | TRBV5-1 | TRBD2 | ASSLWPSGGNYNEQF
TRBJ2-3 | TRBV3-1/TRBV3-2 | TRBD2 | ASSRTSGGPGTTDTQY
TRBJ1-3 | TRBV7-2 | NA | ASSLGELSDGNTIY
TRBJ1-2 | TRBV28 | TRBD1 | ASQTGQGAAYGYT
TRBJ2-2 | TRBV3-1/TRBV3-2 | NA | ASSPTGPGELF
TRBJ2-3 | TRBV3-1/TRBV3-2 | TRBD2 | ASSPGLATDTQY
TRBJ2-1 | TRBV19 | TRBD1 | ASSPYRDSSYNEQF
TRBJ1-6 | TRBV7-2 | TRBD1 | ASSLSDRGDNSPLH
TRBJ1-4 | TRBV6-6 | TRBD1 | ASSSLTGGRGEKLF
TRBJ2-5 | TRBV6-5 | NA | ASSRSRETQY
TRBJ2-2 | TRBV19 | NA | ASSAVRRAGSWELF
TRBJ2-6 | TRBV18 | NA | ASSPRRGPGANVLT
TRBJ2-5 | TRBV6-5 | NA | ASRNEIETQY
TRBJ1-4 | TRBV19 | NA | ASRTQGNGEKLF
TRBJ1-2 | TRBV4-1 | TRBD1 | ASSFRDRGDANYGYT